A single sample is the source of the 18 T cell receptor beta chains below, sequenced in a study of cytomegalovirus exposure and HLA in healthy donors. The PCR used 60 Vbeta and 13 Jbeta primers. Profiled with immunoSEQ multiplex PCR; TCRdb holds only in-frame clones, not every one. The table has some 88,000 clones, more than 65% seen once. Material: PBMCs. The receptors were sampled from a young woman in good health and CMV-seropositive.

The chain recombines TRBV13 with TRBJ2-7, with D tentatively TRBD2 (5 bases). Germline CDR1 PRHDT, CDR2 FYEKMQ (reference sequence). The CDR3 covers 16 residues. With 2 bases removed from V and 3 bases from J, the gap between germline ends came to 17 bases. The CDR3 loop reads CASSLSPEVPDYEQYF. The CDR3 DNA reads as TGTGCCAGCAGCTTATCCCCGGAGGTCCCCGACTACGAGCAGTACTTC. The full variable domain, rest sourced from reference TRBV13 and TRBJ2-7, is AAGVIQSPRHLIKEKRETATLKCYPIPRHDTVYWYQQGPGQDPQFLISFYEKMQSDKGSIPDRFSAQQFSDYHSELNMSSLELGDSALYFCASSLSPEVPDYEQYFGPGTRLTVT.

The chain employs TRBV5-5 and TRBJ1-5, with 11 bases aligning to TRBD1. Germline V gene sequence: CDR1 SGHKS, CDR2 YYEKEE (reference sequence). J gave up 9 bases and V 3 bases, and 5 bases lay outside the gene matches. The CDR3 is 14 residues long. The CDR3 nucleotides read TGTGCCAGCAGCTCCGGGACAGGGGGTCGGCCCCAGCATTTT. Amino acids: CASSSGTGGRPQHF.

The CDR3 reads CASSLGQGASAGGYTF. CDR3 sequence (DNA): TGTGCCAGCAGCTTGGGACAGGGGGCATCGGCCGGTGGCTACACCTTC. The rearrangement joins TRBV5-4 to TRBJ1-2, with 10 bases identical to TRBD1. Losses at the gene ends were 0 bases for V and 7 bases for J; bases not matched to a gene: 9. This CDR3 comprises 16 residues. The germline gives CDR1 SGHNT, CDR2 YYREEE (reference sequence).

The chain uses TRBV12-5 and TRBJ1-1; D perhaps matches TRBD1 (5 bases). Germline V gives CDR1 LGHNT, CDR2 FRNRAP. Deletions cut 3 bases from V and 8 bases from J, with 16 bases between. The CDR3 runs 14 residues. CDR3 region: CASGFRSGGPEAFF. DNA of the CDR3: TGTGCTAGTGGTTTTCGAAGCGGGGGTCCGGAAGCTTTCTTT.

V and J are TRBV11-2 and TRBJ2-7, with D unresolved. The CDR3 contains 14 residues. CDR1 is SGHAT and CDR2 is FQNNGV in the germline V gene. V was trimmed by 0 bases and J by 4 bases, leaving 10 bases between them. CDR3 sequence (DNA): TGTGCCAGCAGCTTAGATCAGATTTCGTACGAGCAGTACTTC. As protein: CASSLDQISYEQYF.

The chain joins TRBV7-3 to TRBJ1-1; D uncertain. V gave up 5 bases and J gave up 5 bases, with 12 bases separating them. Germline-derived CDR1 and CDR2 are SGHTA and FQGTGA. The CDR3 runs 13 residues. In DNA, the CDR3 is TGTGCCAGCAGCGAGGCTGCGAAAACTGAAGCTTTCTTT. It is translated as CASSEAAKTEAFF.

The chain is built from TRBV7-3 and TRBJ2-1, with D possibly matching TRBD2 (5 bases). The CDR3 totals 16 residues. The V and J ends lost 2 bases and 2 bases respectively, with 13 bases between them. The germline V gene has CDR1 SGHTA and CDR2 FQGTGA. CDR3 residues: CASSLRSGMAYNEQFF. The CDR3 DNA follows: TGTGCCAGCAGCTTACGGTCGGGGATGGCCTACAATGAGCAGTTCTTC.

The CDR3 sequence: CASSPGQVTEAFF. CDR3 sequence (DNA): TGTGCCAGCAGCCCGGGACAGGTAACTGAAGCTTTCTTT. J is TRBJ1-1 and V is TRBV11-1; 8 nucleotides align to TRBD1. J gave up 5 bases and V 5 bases, and 4 bases lay outside the gene matches. This CDR3 spans 13 amino acids. Germline CDR1 is SGHAT and CDR2 is FQDESV (reference sequence).

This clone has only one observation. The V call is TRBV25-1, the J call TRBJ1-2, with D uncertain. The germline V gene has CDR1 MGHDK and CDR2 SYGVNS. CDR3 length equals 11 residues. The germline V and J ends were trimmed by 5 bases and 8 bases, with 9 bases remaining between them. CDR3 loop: CASSPGRGYTF. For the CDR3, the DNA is TGTGCCAGCAGTCCCGGGAGGGGCTACACCTTC.

For the CDR3, the DNA is TGCGCCAGCAGCTCCGGGTGGCTAGCGGGAGGCCACGAGCAGTACTTC. This sequence encodes CASSSGWLAGGHEQYF. The chain employs TRBV5-1 and TRBJ2-7, with 11 nucleotides matching TRBD2. The CDR3 covers 16 residues. Per germline, CDR1 SGHRS and CDR2 YFSETQ. With 3 bases clipped from V and 5 bases from J, the junction kept 10 bases outside the gene matches.

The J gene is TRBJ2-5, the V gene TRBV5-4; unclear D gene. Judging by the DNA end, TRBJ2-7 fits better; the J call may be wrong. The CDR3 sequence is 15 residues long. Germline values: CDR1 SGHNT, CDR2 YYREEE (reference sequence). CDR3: CASSLVGLQYYEQYF. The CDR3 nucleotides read TGTGCCAGCAGCTTGGTAGGTCTTCAGTACTACGAGCAGTACTTC.

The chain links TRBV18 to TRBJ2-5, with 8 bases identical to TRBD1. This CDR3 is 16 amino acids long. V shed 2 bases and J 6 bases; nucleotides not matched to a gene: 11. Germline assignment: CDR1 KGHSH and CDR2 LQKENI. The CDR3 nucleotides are TGTGCCAGCTCACCAATGACAGGGGACCCAATACAGACCCAGTACTTC. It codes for CASSPMTGDPIQTQYF.

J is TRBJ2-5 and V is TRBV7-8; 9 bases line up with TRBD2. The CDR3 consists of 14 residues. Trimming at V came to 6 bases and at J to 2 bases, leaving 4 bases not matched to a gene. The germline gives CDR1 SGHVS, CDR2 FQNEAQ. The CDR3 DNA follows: TGTGCCAGCAGGCGCGGGAGGGTACAAGAGACCCAGTACTTC. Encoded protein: CASRRGRVQETQYF.

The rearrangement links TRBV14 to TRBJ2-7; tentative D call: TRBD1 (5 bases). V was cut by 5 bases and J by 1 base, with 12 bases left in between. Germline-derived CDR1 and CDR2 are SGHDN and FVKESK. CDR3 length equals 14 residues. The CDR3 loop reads CASSIHRRSYEQYF. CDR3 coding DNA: TGTGCCAGCAGCATTCACAGGCGGTCCTACGAGCAGTACTTC.

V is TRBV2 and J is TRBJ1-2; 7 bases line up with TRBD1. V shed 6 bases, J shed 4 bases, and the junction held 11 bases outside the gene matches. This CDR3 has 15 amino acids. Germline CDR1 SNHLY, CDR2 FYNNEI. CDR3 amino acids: CASSPGTVGSYGYTF. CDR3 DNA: TGTGCCAGCAGCCCAGGGACAGTGGGTTCCTATGGCTACACCTTC.

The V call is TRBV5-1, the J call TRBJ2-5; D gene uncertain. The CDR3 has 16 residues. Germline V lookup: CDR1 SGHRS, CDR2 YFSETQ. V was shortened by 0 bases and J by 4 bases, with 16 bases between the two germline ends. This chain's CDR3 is CASSLGAGSRSETQYF. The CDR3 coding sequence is TGCGCCAGCAGCTTGGGGGCAGGCTCCAGATCAGAGACCCAGTACTTC.

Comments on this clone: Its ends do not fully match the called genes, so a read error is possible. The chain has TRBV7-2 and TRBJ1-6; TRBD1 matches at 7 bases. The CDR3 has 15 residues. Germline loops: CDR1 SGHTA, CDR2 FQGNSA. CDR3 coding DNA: TGTGTCAGCAGCTTAGACAGGGCTCCTAATTCACCCCTCCACTTT. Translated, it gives CVSSLDRAPNSPLHF. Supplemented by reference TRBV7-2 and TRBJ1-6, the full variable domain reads GAGVSQSPSNKVTEKGKDVELRCDPISGHTALYWYRQSLGQGLEFLIYFQGNSAPDKSGLPSDRFSAERTGGSVSTLTIQRTQQEDSAVYLCVSSLDRAPNSPLHFGNGTRLTVT.

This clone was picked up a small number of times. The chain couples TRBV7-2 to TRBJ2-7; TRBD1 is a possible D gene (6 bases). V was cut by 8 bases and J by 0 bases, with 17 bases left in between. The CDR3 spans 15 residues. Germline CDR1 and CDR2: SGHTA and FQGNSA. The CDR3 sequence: CASSLTGISSYEQYF. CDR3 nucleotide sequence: TGTGCCAGCTCATTAACAGGGATTAGCTCCTACGAGCAGTACTTC.